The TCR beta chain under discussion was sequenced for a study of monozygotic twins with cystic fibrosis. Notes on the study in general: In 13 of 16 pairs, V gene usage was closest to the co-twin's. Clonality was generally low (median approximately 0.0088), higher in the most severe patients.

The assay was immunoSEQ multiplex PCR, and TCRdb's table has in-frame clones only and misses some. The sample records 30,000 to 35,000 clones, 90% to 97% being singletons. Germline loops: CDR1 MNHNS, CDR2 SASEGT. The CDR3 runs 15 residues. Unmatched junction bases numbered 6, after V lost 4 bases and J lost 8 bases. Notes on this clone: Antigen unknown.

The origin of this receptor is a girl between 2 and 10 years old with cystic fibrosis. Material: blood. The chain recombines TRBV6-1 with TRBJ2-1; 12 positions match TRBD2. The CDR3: CASSAGLAGFDEQFF. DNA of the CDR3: TGTGCCAGCAGTGCTGGACTAGCGGGATTCGATGAGCAGTTCTTC.